This TCR beta chain was identified in a study of cytomegalovirus exposure and HLA in healthy donors. Study results and caveats: Later analysis identified a missense DCLRE1C variant that was linked to TCR beta V- and J-gene trimming.

Samples came from healthy bone marrow donors. On this clone itself: Its specificity is unknown.

CDR3 length: 20 residues. V lost 3 bases, J lost 4 bases, and 27 bases lay in between. The germline V gene has CDR1 SGHVS and CDR2 FNYEAQ. A multiplex PCR was run with 60 Vbeta primers and 13 Jbeta primers. Methods used by the authors: In a later analysis, some 80 million unique TCR beta chains included roughly 11 million shared by two or more donors. Data came from immunoSEQ multiplex PCR; TCRdb stores just in-frame clones and leaves some out. That table gives V, J and clone size, and the DNA gave D and trimming. This table holds around 100,000 clones. Sequenced sample: PBMCs. This chain connects TRBV7-6 to TRBJ2-2; D unresolved. This clonotype originated in a man between 35 and 55 years old in good health and CMV-seronegative. The CDR3 nucleotides read TGTGCCAGCAGCTTCTATTCCTCTCTTGACTGGAAAATTAGCACCGGGGAGCTGTTTTTT. Its protein product is CASSFYSSLDWKISTGELFF.